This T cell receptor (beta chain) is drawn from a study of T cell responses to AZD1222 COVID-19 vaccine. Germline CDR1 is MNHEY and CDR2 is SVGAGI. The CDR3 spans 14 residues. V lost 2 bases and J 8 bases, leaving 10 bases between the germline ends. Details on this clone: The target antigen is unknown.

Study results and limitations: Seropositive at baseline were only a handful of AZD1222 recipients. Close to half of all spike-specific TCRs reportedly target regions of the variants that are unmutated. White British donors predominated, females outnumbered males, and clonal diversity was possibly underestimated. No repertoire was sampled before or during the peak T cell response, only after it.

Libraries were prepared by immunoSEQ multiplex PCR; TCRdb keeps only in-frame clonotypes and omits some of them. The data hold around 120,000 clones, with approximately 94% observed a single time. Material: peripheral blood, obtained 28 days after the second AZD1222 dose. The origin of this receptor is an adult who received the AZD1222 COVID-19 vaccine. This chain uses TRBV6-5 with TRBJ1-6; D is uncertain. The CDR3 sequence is CASSYTLGYSPLHF. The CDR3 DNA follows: TGTGCCAGCAGTTACACGCTGGGGTATTCACCCCTCCACTTT.